Listed below are T cell receptor beta chains from one sample, sequenced in a study of blood T cell repertoires in COVID-19. The repertoire was sequenced with immunoSEQ multiplex PCR; TCRdb's copy has only in-frame clones and lacks some. The data hold approximately 230,000 clones, with roughly 87% observed a single time. Sequencing was done on a sample of PBMCs or T cells enriched from blood (not recorded which). These receptors were obtained from a woman under 40 with acute COVID-19. Each CDR3 is given with its conserved first and last residue.

TRBV4-1,TRBJ2-7,CASSQAGPPYEQYF
TRBV28,TRBJ1-4,CACLPPSGKLFF
TRBV18,TRBJ1-5,CASSLDREDQPQHF
TRBV19,TRBJ1-4,CASSPGGVIVGTNEKLFF
TRBV19,TRBJ1-3,CASSTPQGTGNTIYF
TRBV12-3/TRBV12-4,TRBJ2-3,CASSQFTDTQYF
TRBV12-3/TRBV12-4,TRBJ2-7,CASSPGTIYEQYF
TRBV10-3,TRBJ2-1,CAIKDISNRGPPYNEQFF
TRBV4-2,TRBJ1-5,CASSLTRTGEQPQHF
TRBV5-4,TRBJ2-7,CASSLGDRVHEQYF
TRBV7-2,TRBJ1-3,CASSQQGTSGNTIYF
TRBV12-5,TRBJ1-1,CASGLATGTGGVYDTEAFF
TRBV27,TRBJ2-5,CASRMTGGLYQETQYF
TRBV5-1,TRBJ1-4,CASKTGTTNEKLFF
TRBV6-5,TRBJ1-2,CASSSAGGNYGYTF
TRBV15,TRBJ2-3,CATSREAAGGTDTQYF
TRBV19,TRBJ1-6,CASSSARSSPLHF
TRBV7-2,TRBJ1-2,CASSPSSFQGGYTF
TRBV11-2,TRBJ1-5,CASSLGQGPNQPQHF
TRBV11-3,TRBJ2-7,CASSLGSRAADYEQYF
TRBV2,TRBJ2-2,CASSESGRGGTGELFF
TRBV9,TRBJ2-5,CASSVEWGRGETQYF
TRBV28,TRBJ1-1,CASSLIRANTEAFF
TRBV10-3,TRBJ1-3,CAISEENSGNTIYF
TRBV5-1,TRBJ2-2,CASNVQGSRNTGELFF
TRBV5-4,TRBJ2-1,CASSSIDSDEQFF
TRBV5-6,TRBJ2-2,CASSLWAGGTGELFF
TRBV7-9,TRBJ2-5,CASSFGQQETQYF
TRBV11-3,TRBJ2-2,CASRSDRGGDTGELFF
TRBV5-8,TRBJ2-1,CASSRDTAKQFF
TRBV4-3,TRBJ2-7,CASSPGTGTYEQYF
TRBV27,TRBJ1-6,CASTTGVGAYNSPLHF
TRBV5-1,TRBJ2-2,CASSPLGSNTGELFF